These 18 T cell receptor beta chains were sequenced from one sample in a study of T-cell memory formation after mild COVID-19. TCRdb reprocessed the 5' RACE reads with MiXCR, giving one entry per CDR3 protein. Counted here are some 600,000 distinct CDR3 sequences, around 15% occurring once; the ten biggest clones make up around 8.1%. The sample was PBMCs or a T cell subset sorted from them (not recorded which). Receptors were obtained from an adult woman who had mild COVID-19 (a few samples of this study predate the infection). Cell type and time point are not known.

This clonotype appeared a few times. This sequence joins TRBV15 and TRBJ2-2, with D maybe TRBD1 (5 bases). CDR1 is LNHNV and CDR2 is YYDKDF in the germline V gene (reference sequence). The CDR3 has 15 amino acids. V was cut by 1 base and J by 6 bases, with 12 bases left in between. CDR3 coding DNA: TGTGCCACCAGCAGAGCGAGAGAAGGGGCCGGGGAGCTGTTTTTT. The encoded protein is CATSRAREGAGELFF.

This clonotype was observed a handful of times. The chain combines TRBV6-2 or TRBV6-3 with TRBJ2-7, with D perhaps TRBD2 (6 bases). There are 17 residues in the CDR3. The V end was cut by 0 bases, the J end by 5 bases, with 20 bases between. Germline values: CDR1 MNHEY, CDR2 SVGEGT. The CDR3 loop is CASSYSTKGGNLDEQYF. Written as DNA, the CDR3 is TGTGCCAGCAGTTACTCGACGAAAGGCGGGAATTTGGACGAGCAGTACTTC.

The chain uses TRBV15 and TRBJ2-5, with TRBD2 identical over 12 bases. Germline V CDR1 and CDR2: LNHNV, YYDKDF (reference sequence). CDR3 length: 16 residues. Unmatched junction bases numbered 3, after V lost 1 base and J lost 3 bases. DNA for the CDR3: TGTGCCACCAGCAGAGGGTGGACTAGCGGGAAAGAGACCCAGTACTTC. It yields the protein CATSRGWTSGKETQYF.

CDR3 residues: CASSLDRAGELFF. CDR3 DNA sequence: TGTGCCAGCAGCTTAGATAGAGCCGGGGAGCTGTTTTTT. The chain is built from TRBV11-2 and TRBJ2-2; no reliable D call. The CDR3 has 13 amino acids. Germline lookup yields CDR1 SGHAT and CDR2 FQNNGV. Trimming cost V 0 bases and J 6 bases, with 5 bases left between them.

The sample holds one count of this clonotype. This chain links TRBV30 with TRBJ2-1, with a possible D match to TRBD2 (6 bases). CDR3 length equals 14 residues. With 2 bases removed from V and 3 bases from J, the gap between germline ends came to 11 bases. Per the germline V gene, CDR1 is GTSNPN and CDR2 is SVGIG (reference sequence). CDR3 residues: CAWSSGLDYNEQFF. In nucleotides, the CDR3 is TGTGCCTGGAGTTCGGGACTGGACTACAATGAGCAGTTCTTC.

The V and J genes are TRBV12-3 or TRBV12-4 and TRBJ2-7; D might be TRBD1 or TRBD2, each matching 5 bases. The CDR3 consists of 15 residues. V was cut by 3 bases and J by 1 base, with 13 bases left in between. CDR3 in DNA: TGTGCCAGCAGTTTTGGGGCGGGCCTATCCTACGAGCAGTACTTC. Translated, it gives CASSFGAGLSYEQYF.

J is TRBJ1-6 and V is TRBV12-3 or TRBV12-4; D is undetermined. The CDR3 totals 14 residues. Trimming pared 3 bases from V and 9 bases from J, leaving 12 bases between. The CDR3 sequence is CASSLERRSSPLHF. CDR3 DNA sequence: TGTGCCAGCAGTTTGGAGAGGAGGAGTTCACCCCTCCACTTT.

The V and J genes are TRBV29-1 and TRBJ2-4; maybe TRBD1 (6 bases). The CDR3 runs 12 residues. Germline V gene lookup returns CDR1 SQVTM and CDR2 ANQGSEA. V was trimmed by 3 bases and J by 4 bases, leaving 7 bases between them. The CDR3 DNA is TGCAGCGTTGATGGACAGAAAAACATTCAGTACTTC. Translating it yields CSVDGQKNIQYF.

This clonotype turned up a few times. The chain carries TRBV6-5 and TRBJ2-2; 12 bases line up with TRBD2. V was pared by 4 bases and J by 6 bases, with 3 bases of the junction left unmatched. Germline CDR1 MNHEY, CDR2 SVGAGI. This CDR3 spans 15 amino acids. This CDR3 is CASSLTSGSSGELFF. The DNA of the CDR3 is TGTGCCAGCAGTTTGACTAGCGGGAGTTCCGGGGAGCTGTTTTTT.

Only a few counts were recorded for this clonotype. V and J are TRBV4-1 and TRBJ1-1, with no clear D. The V gene lost 0 bases and the J gene lost 4 bases, with 12 bases spanning the gap. CDR3 length: 15 residues. Looked up from germline, CDR1 is MGHRA and CDR2 is YSYEKL. The CDR3 protein is CASSQDSQVGTEAFF. For the CDR3, the DNA is TGCGCCAGCAGCCAAGATAGTCAGGTCGGCACTGAAGCTTTCTTT.

V gene TRBV18 combines with J gene TRBJ2-3; D call uncertain. The CDR3 covers 12 residues. From germline, CDR1 is KGHSH and CDR2 LQKENI. V was pared by 5 bases and J by 2 bases, with 5 bases between. This CDR3 is CASSIFTDTQYF. CDR3 coding DNA: TGTGCCAGCTCAATTTTCACAGATACGCAGTATTTT.

The CDR3 sequence: CASSASGDYRIGDEQFF. The CDR3 nucleotides are TGTGCCAGCAGCGCCTCCGGGGACTATCGAATCGGCGATGAGCAGTTCTTC. The genes are TRBV9 and TRBJ2-1, with 7 bases aligning to TRBD2. The CDR3 spans 17 residues. V trimming: 3 bases; J trimming: 8 bases; junction bases outside the gene matches: 17. Germline V gene sequence: CDR1 SGDLS, CDR2 YYNGEE.

The table lists this clonotype with a few counts. The chain combines TRBV18 with TRBJ2-7; the match to TRBD1 covers 10 bases. The CDR3 is 15 residues long. The J segment lost 1 base and the V segment lost 2 bases, leaving 2 bases of the junction unmatched. Germline values: CDR1 KGHSH, CDR2 LQKENI. The CDR3 bases are TGTGCCAGCTCACCAACGGGACAGGGGTCCTACGAGCAGTACTTC. Its protein product is CASSPTGQGSYEQYF.

The rearrangement uses TRBV10-3 and TRBJ1-1, with 8 bases lining up with TRBD1. This CDR3 comprises 17 residues. CDR1 is ENHRY and CDR2 is SYGVKD in the germline V gene. Losses at the gene ends were 3 bases for V and 3 bases for J; bases not matched to a gene: 12. The chain's CDR3 is CAISDPLAQGADTEAFF. CDR3 nucleotides: TGTGCCATCAGTGACCCGTTGGCCCAGGGGGCTGACACTGAAGCTTTCTTT.

This clonotype occurred many times. V gene TRBV7-2 combines with J gene TRBJ2-2; tentative D call: TRBD2 (6 bases). CDR3 length equals 14 residues. Germline CDR1 SGHTA, CDR2 FQGNSA. Trimming took 8 bases from V and 12 from J, leaving 22 bases between them. DNA for the CDR3: TGTGCCAGCGGACTACCAATTACACCGGGGAAGCTGTTTTTT. Residues: CASGLPITPGKLFF.

The sample holds many counts of this clonotype. The gene calls are TRBV20-1 and TRBJ2-7; D not resolved. There are 11 residues in the CDR3. Deletions cut 1 base from V and 6 bases from J, with 7 bases between. In germline, CDR1 is DFQATT, CDR2 SNEGSKA (reference sequence). The CDR3 nucleotides are TGCAGTGCTAGAGTAGGGCCCGAGCAGTACTTC. Translation gives CSARVGPEQYF.

This clonotype was observed at least ten times. The chain combines TRBV5-1 with TRBJ2-7, with D unresolved. The CDR3 runs to 12 residues. Trimming took off 2 bases at V and 3 bases at J, with 6 bases between the two ends. Germline V gene lookup returns CDR1 SGHRS and CDR2 YFSETQ. The CDR3 sequence: CASSLTSYEQYF. CDR3 DNA sequence: TGCGCCAGCAGCTTAACCAGCTACGAGCAGTACTTC.

Many counts were recorded for this clonotype. The genes are TRBV12-3 or TRBV12-4 and TRBJ2-3; 8 bases map to TRBD1. J was trimmed by 6 bases and V by 6 bases; bases with no gene match: 5. CDR3 length: 13 amino acids. As DNA, the CDR3 is TGTGCCAGCAGCTTCCAGGGGGCGGATACGCAGTATTTT. Protein sequence: CASSFQGADTQYF.